The clone carrying this T cell receptor (beta chain) was seen a few times. Its target is not known. The data belong to a study of T cell responses to AZD1222 COVID-19 vaccine. This CDR3 is 15 amino acids long. The junction had 9 bases not matched to a gene; V was cut back by 8 bases and J by 5 bases. Per the germline V gene, CDR1 is SGHDN and CDR2 is FVKESK. Method: immunoSEQ multiplex PCR; TCRdb's copy keeps in-frame clones and lacks some. The table has around 160,000 clones, roughly nine tenths seen once; the top ten hold approximately 3.8%. Study-wide points: Sampled repertoires all dated from after the peak T cell response. Reportedly, close to half of spike-specific TCRs are directed against unmutated variant regions.

The chain joins TRBV14 to TRBJ1-6; 7 bases match TRBD1. The source is an adult who received the AZD1222 COVID-19 vaccine. Specimen: peripheral blood, collected 28 days after the second AZD1222 dose. The DNA of the CDR3 is TGTGCCAGCCGGTCTGGACAGGCAAATAATTCACCCCTCCACTTT. Its protein is CASRSGQANNSPLHF.